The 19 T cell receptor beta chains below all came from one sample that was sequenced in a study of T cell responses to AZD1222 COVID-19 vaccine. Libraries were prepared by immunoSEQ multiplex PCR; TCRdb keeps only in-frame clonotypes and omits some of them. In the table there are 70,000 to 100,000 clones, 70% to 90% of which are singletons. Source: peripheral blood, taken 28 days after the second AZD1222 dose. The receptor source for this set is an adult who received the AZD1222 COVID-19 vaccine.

CDR3 loop: CASSGGREWETQYF. The CDR3 DNA reads as TGTGCCAGCTCTGGCGGGAGGGAGTGGGAGACCCAGTACTTC. The chain is built from TRBV9 and TRBJ2-5, with 9 positions matching TRBD2. The CDR3 covers 14 residues. V shed 7 bases and J 5 bases; nucleotides not matched to a gene: 9. Germline CDR1 and CDR2: SGDLS and YYNGEE.

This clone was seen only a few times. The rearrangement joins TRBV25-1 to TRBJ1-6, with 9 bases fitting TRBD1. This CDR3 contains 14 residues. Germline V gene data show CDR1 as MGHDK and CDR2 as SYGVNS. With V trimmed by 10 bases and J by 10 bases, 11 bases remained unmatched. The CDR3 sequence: CATSSGTGRSPLHF. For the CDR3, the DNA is TGTGCCACCAGCTCCGGGACAGGGCGATCACCCCTCCACTTT. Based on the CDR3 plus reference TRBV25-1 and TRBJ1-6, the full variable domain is EADIYQTPRYLVIGTGKKITLECSQTMGHDKMYWYQQDPGMELHLIHYSYGVNSTEKGDLSSESTVSRIRTEHFPLTLESARPSHTSQYLCATSSGTGRSPLHFGNGTRLTVT.

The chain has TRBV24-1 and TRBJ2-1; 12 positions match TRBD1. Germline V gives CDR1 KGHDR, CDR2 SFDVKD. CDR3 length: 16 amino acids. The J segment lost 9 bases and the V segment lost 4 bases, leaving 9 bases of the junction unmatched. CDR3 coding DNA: TGTGCCACCAGTGAGTCGCCGGGACAGGGGGCTTTTGAGCAGTTCTTC. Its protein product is CATSESPGQGAFEQFF.

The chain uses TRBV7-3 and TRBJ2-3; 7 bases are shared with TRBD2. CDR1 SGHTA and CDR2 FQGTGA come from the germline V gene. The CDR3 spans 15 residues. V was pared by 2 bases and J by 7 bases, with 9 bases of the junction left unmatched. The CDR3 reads CASSLGGSLFNTQYF. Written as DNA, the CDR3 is TGTGCCAGCAGCTTAGGCGGGAGCCTCTTTAATACGCAGTATTTT.

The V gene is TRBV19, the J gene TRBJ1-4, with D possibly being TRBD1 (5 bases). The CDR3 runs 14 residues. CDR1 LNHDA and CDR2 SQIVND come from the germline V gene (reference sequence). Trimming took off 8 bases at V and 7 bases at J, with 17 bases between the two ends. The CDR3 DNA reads TGTGCCAGTGGACCCGGTCGGGGCCTTGAAAAACTGTTTTTT. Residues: CASGPGRGLEKLFF.

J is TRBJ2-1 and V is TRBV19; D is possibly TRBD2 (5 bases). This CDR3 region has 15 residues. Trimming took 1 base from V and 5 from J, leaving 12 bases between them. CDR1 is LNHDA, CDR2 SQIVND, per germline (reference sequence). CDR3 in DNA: TGTGCCAGTAGTATAGGCGCCGGGGTCCACAATGAGCAGTTCTTC. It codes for CASSIGAGVHNEQFF.

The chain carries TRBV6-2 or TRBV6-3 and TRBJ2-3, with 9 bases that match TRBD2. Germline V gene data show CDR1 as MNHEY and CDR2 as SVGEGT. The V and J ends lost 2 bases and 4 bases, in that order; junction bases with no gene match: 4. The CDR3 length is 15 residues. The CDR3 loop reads CASSYGAGGADTQYF. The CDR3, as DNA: TGTGCCAGCAGTTACGGGGCGGGAGGGGCAGATACGCAGTATTTT.

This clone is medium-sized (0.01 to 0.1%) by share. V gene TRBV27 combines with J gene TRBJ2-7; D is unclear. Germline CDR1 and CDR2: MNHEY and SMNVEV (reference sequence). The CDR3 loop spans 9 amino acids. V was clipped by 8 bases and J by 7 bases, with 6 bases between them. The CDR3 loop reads CASGWEQYF. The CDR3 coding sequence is TGTGCCAGCGGATGGGAGCAGTACTTC.

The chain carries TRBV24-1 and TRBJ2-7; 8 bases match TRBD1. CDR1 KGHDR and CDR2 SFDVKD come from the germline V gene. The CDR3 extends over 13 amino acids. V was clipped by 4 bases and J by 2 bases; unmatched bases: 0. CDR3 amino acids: CATSEQGAYEQYF. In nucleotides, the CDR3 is TGTGCCACCAGTGAACAGGGGGCCTACGAGCAGTACTTC.

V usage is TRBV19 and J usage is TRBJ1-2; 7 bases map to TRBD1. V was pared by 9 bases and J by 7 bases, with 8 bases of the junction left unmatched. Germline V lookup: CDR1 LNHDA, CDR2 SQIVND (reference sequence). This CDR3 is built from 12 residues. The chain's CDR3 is CASTTGELGYTF. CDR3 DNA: TGTGCCAGCACTACAGGGGAACTTGGCTACACCTTC.

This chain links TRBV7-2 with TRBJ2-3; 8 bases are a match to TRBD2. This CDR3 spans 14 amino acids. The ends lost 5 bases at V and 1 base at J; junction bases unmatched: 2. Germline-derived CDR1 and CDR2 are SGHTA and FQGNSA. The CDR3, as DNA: TGTGCCAGCAGCAAGACTAGCGGCACAGATACGCAGTATTTT. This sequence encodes CASSKTSGTDTQYF.

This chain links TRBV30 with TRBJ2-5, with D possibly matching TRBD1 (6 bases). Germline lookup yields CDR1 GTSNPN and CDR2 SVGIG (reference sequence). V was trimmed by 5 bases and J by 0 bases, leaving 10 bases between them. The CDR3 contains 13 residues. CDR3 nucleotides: TGTGCCTGGGCCACAGGGAACCAAGAGACCCAGTACTTC. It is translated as CAWATGNQETQYF.

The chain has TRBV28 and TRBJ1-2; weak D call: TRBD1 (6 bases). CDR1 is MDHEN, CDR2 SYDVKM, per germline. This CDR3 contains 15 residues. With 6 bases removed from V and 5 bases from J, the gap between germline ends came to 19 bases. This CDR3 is CASSPFGLRGYGYTF. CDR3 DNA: TGTGCCAGCAGCCCATTCGGGCTAAGGGGGTATGGCTACACCTTC.

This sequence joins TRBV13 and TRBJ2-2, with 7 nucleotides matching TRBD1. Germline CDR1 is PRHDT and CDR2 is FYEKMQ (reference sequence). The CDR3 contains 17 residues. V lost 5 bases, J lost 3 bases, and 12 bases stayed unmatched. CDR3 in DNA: TGTGCCAGCAGCCCTCGTCGTGGACAGGACGACACCGGGGAGCTGTTTTTT. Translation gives CASSPRRGQDDTGELFF.

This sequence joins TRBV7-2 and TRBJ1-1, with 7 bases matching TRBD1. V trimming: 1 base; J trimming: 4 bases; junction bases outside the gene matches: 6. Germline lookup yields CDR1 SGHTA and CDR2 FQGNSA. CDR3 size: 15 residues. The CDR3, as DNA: TGTGCCAGCAGCTTAGAATTGGCAGGGGGCACTGAAGCTTTCTTT. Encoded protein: CASSLELAGGTEAFF. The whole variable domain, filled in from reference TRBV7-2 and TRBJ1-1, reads GAGVSQSPSNKVTEKGKDVELRCDPISGHTALYWYRQSLGQGLEFLIYFQGNSAPDKSGLPSDRFSAERTGGSVSTLTIQRTQQEDSAVYLCASSLELAGGTEAFFGQGTRLTVV.

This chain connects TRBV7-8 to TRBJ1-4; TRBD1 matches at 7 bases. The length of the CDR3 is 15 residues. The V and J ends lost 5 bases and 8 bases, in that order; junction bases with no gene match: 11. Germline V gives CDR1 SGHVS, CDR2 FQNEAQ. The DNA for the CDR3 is TGTGCCAGCAGCCCGAGGGACAGAGGGGGCGAAAAACTGTTTTTT. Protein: CASSPRDRGGEKLFF.

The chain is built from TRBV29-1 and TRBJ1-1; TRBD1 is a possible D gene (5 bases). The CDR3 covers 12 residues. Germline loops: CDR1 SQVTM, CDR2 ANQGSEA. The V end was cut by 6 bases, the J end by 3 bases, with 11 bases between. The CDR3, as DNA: TGCAGCGTCGTAGGGGCTGACACTGAAGCTTTCTTT. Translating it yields CSVVGADTEAFF.

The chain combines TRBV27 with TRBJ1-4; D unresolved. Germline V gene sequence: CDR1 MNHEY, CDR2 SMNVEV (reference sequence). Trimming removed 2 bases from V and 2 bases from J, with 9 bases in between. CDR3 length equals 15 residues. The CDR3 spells CASSLTAFTNEKLFF. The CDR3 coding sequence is TGTGCCAGCAGTTTAACTGCCTTCACTAATGAAAAACTGTTTTTT.

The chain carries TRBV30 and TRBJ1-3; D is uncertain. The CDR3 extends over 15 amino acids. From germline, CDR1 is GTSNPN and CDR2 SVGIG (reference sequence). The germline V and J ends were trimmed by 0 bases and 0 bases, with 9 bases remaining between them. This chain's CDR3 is CAWSVSTVSGNTIYF. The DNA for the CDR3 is TGTGCCTGGAGTGTATCTACAGTCTCTGGAAACACCATATATTTT.